This T cell receptor beta chain was observed in a study of long-term antiretroviral therapy in people with HIV. Across the study: Collection dates of the earliest samples fall about a decade before the 2015 immediate-ART recommendation. General study findings and limits: Clones with expansion before ART led the repertoire at all time points.

Researchers report immunoSEQ v3.0 was run at survey level. Repertoires were generated with immunoSEQ multiplex PCR, while TCRdb's copy carries only in-frame clones and drops some. The data contain roughly 18,000 clones, around 77% of them singletons. This clone has a handful of counts. Antigen unknown. V shed 0 bases and J 5 bases; nucleotides not matched to a gene: 6. This CDR3 spans 15 amino acids. The germline V gene encodes CDR1 SGHDN and CDR2 FVKESK. The sequencing here drew on unsorted PBMCs, taken 2.2 years after starting antiretroviral therapy. This clonotype originated in a middle-aged man with HIV. The V gene is TRBV14, the J gene TRBJ2-7; 8 bases map to TRBD1. The CDR3 region has the DNA TGTGCCAGCAGCCAAGATCCTCCAGGGGGCCACGAGCAGTACTTC. Translating it yields CASSQDPPGGHEQYF.